Shown below are 11 T cell receptor beta chains from a single sample sequenced in a study of blood T cell repertoires in COVID-19. The repertoire was sequenced with immunoSEQ multiplex PCR; TCRdb's copy has only in-frame clones and lacks some. The sample consists of 100,000 to 150,000 clones, 90% of them appearing once. The sequencing input was peripheral blood. The receptor set was obtained from a man aged 60-69 years with COVID-19, enrolled during active disease.

The chain uses TRBV3-1 (or the pseudogene TRBV3-2) and TRBJ1-2; D remains unclear. The CDR3 loop spans 15 amino acids. The V and J ends lost 1 base and 0 bases respectively, with 9 bases between them. CDR1 is LGHDT and CDR2 is YNNKEL in the germline V gene (reference sequence). CDR3 sequence reads: CASSQGAHPNYGYTF. Here the CDR3 DNA reads TGTGCCAGCAGCCAAGGGGCACATCCTAACTATGGCTACACCTTC.

The CDR3 sequence: CSASTGGEYEQYF. The DNA for the CDR3 is TGCAGTGCTAGTACAGGGGGCGAATACGAGCAGTACTTC. The chain carries TRBV20-1 and TRBJ2-7, with 9 bases fitting TRBD1. The CDR3 runs to 13 residues. Germline V lookup: CDR1 DFQATT, CDR2 SNEGSKA (reference sequence). V shed 3 bases and J 4 bases; nucleotides not matched to a gene: 4.

This chain joins TRBV7-2 and TRBJ2-2, with 16 bases identical to TRBD2. With 0 bases clipped from V and 5 bases from J, the junction kept 9 bases outside the gene matches. The CDR3 is 20 amino acids. The V gene's germline CDR1 is SGHTA and CDR2 FQGNSA. The CDR3 DNA sequence: TGTGCCAGCAGCTTAGCGCGAGCGGGACTAGCGGGAGGGCGTACCGGGGAGCTGTTTTTT. It is translated as CASSLARAGLAGGRTGELFF. The full variable domain, its missing parts supplied by reference TRBV7-2 and TRBJ2-2, is GAGVSQSPSNKVTEKGKDVELRCDPISGHTALYWYRQSLGQGLEFLIYFQGNSAPDKSGLPSDRFSAERTGGSVSTLTIQRTQQEDSAVYLCASSLARAGLAGGRTGELFFGEGSRLTVL.

This clone came up once. The chain has TRBV19 and TRBJ1-1, with a weak D call TRBD1 (6 bases). Trimming removed 5 bases from V and 2 bases from J, with 12 bases in between. The length of the CDR3 is 14 residues. Germline CDR1 is LNHDA and CDR2 is SQIVND (reference sequence). CDR3 nucleotide sequence: TGTGCCAGTAGTGCCTCCAGGGGAAACACTGAAGCTTTCTTT. Amino acids: CASSASRGNTEAFF. Combining the CDR3 with reference TRBV19 and TRBJ1-1 gives the whole variable domain DGGITQSPKYLFRKEGQNVTLSCEQNLNHDAMYWYRQDPGQGLRLIYYSQIVNDFQKGDIAEGYSVSREKKESFPLTVTSAQKNPTAFYLCASSASRGNTEAFFGQGTRLTVV.

This clone was picked up one time. The genes are TRBV6-5 and TRBJ1-2; tentative D call: TRBD1 (6 bases). The CDR3 has 13 residues. The germline V and J ends were trimmed by 1 base and 8 bases, with 11 bases remaining between them. Germline V gene data show CDR1 as MNHEY and CDR2 as SVGAGI. CDR3 loop: CASSYLGDRGYTF. Here the CDR3 DNA reads TGTGCCAGCAGTTACTTAGGAGACAGGGGCTACACCTTC.

The CDR3, as DNA: TGTGCCTGGATCCCCGGCGGGTTAGGCACCGGGGAGCTGTTTTTT. It specifies CAWIPGGLGTGELFF. The rearrangement links TRBV30 to TRBJ2-2; TRBD2 is a possible D gene (5 bases). CDR3 length equals 15 residues. V gave up 4 bases and J gave up 4 bases, with 16 bases separating them. Germline values: CDR1 GTSNPN, CDR2 SVGIG (reference sequence).

The CDR3 coding sequence is TGCGCCAGCAGGCCGGGACAGGGGAGAACTGAAGCTTTCTTT. It encodes CASRPGQGRTEAFF. The chain carries TRBV10-1 and TRBJ1-1; TRBD1 aligns across 10 bases. Germline V gene data show CDR1 as WNHNN and CDR2 as SYGVQD (reference sequence). V shed 6 bases, J shed 5 bases, and the junction held 6 bases outside the gene matches. There are 14 residues in the CDR3.

The rearrangement uses TRBV6-2 or TRBV6-3 and TRBJ1-2, with D unresolved. Trimming left V 2 bases short and J 0 bases short, with 10 bases between. CDR1 is MNHEY and CDR2 is SVGEGT in the germline V gene. The CDR3 is 15 residues long. This CDR3 reads CASSYRRTTNYGYTF. In DNA, the CDR3 is TGTGCCAGCAGTTACCGCAGGACTACTAACTATGGCTACACCTTC.

The chain employs TRBV5-1 and TRBJ1-4, with 7 bases lining up with TRBD1. The CDR3 spans 14 residues. Germline V gene lookup returns CDR1 SGHRS and CDR2 YFSETQ. V trimming: 6 bases; J trimming: 5 bases; junction bases outside the gene matches: 7. This chain's CDR3 is CASKGGTVNEKLFF. The CDR3 nucleotides are TGCGCCAGCAAGGGTGGGACAGTGAATGAAAAACTGTTTTTT.

This sequence joins TRBV7-3 and TRBJ2-2, with TRBD2 identical over 9 bases. The J segment lost 5 bases and the V segment lost 6 bases, leaving 4 bases of the junction unmatched. Per the germline V gene, CDR1 is SGHTA and CDR2 is FQGTGA. This CDR3 region has 14 residues. CDR3 region: CASRVAGETGELFF. The CDR3 DNA reads TGTGCCAGCAGGGTAGCGGGAGAAACCGGGGAGCTGTTTTTT.

The gene calls are TRBV18 and TRBJ1-2; perhaps TRBD1 as D (6 bases). The germline V gene has CDR1 KGHSH and CDR2 LQKENI. V dropped 3 bases and J dropped 6 bases, with 11 bases sitting between them. The CDR3 extends over 13 amino acids. The CDR3 loop is CASSPGEGDGYTF. The CDR3 region has the DNA TGTGCCAGCTCACCTGGCGAGGGGGATGGCTACACCTTC.